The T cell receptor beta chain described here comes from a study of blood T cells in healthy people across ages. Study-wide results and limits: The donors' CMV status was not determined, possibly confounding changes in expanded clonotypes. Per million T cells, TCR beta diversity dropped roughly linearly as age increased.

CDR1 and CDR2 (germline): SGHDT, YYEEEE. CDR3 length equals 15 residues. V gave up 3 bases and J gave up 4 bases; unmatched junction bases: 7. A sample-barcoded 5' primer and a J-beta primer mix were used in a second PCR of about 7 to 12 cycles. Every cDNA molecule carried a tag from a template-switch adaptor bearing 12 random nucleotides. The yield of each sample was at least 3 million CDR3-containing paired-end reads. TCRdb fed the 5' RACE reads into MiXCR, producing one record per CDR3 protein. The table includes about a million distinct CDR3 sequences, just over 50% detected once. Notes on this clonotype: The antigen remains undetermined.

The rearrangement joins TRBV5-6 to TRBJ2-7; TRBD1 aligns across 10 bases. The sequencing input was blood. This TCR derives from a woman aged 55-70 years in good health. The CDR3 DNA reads TGTGCCAGCAGCTCCGGGGACAGGGGAGTTTACGAGCAGTACTTC. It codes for CASSSGDRGVYEQYF.